A single sample is the source of the 3 T cell receptor beta chains below, sequenced in a study of OX40 agonist ivuxolimab in advanced cancers. Here immunoSEQ multiplex PCR was the method, and the copy in TCRdb shows in-frame clones only, minus some. The sample yields about 28,000 clones, more than 85% seen once. The sample consisted of CD4+ or CD8+ T cells sorted from blood, taken in a trial of the OX40 agonist ivuxolimab. Receptor source: an adult with an advanced solid tumor such as melanoma, head and neck, liver or kidney cancer.

In DNA, the CDR3 is TGTGCCAGTAGTATGGGGGGCGGACTTACCTACAATGAGCAGTTCTTC. It is translated as CASSMGGGLTYNEQFF. The chain employs TRBV19 and TRBJ2-1; D may match TRBD1 or TRBD2 (6 bases each). Germline V gene sequence: CDR1 LNHDA, CDR2 SQIVND (reference sequence). Trimming removed 3 bases at V and 2 bases at J, with 14 bases between. This CDR3 is 16 amino acids long.

This chain joins TRBV5-6 and TRBJ1-5; D unclear. The V and J ends lost 4 bases and 0 bases respectively, with 14 bases between them. The CDR3 totals 16 residues. Germline loops: CDR1 SGHDT, CDR2 YYEEEE. Here the CDR3 reads CASSQSRSYSNQPQHF. CDR3 DNA sequence: TGTGCCAGCAGCCAATCTCGGTCGTATAGCAATCAGCCCCAGCATTTT.

This chain uses TRBV13 with TRBJ2-1, with 11 positions matching TRBD2. The length of the CDR3 is 15 residues. The germline V gene has CDR1 PRHDT and CDR2 FYEKMQ (reference sequence). V dropped 10 bases and J dropped 3; count of bases not matched to a gene: 8. CDR3 residues: CATTAGLAVYNEQFF. The CDR3 DNA sequence: TGTGCCACTACGGCGGGACTAGCGGTCTACAATGAGCAGTTCTTC.